The next 3 T cell receptor beta chains were all read from a single sample in a study of blood T cell repertoires in COVID-19. The repertoire was sequenced with immunoSEQ multiplex PCR; TCRdb's copy has only in-frame clones and lacks some. The table records fewer than 300,000 clones, around 90% of them present only once. The sequencing sample was made of peripheral blood. These receptor sequences come from a man younger than 30 with active or convalescent COVID-19.

V gene TRBV7-6 combines with J gene TRBJ2-7; the match to TRBD2 covers 7 bases. V lost 5 bases to trimming and J lost 0 bases; unmatched junction nucleotides: 7. Germline V CDR1 and CDR2: SGHVS, FNYEAQ. The CDR3 has 15 residues. The CDR3 nucleotides are TGTGCCAGCAGCCCATTAGGACTAGTCTCCTACGAGCAGTACTTC. Its translation: CASSPLGLVSYEQYF.

The chain is built from TRBV12-1 and TRBJ1-2; TRBD1, the D gene given by the table, was not confirmed from the DNA. TRBV12-1 represents a pseudogene. The CDR3 is 15 residues long. The CDR3 bases are TGTGCCAGCAGCTTTTACCGGGACAGGGAGGCTGGCTACACCTTC. It translates to CASSFYRDREAGYTF.

J is TRBJ1-2 and V is TRBV15; 8 positions match TRBD1. The germline gives CDR1 LNHNV, CDR2 YYDKDF (reference sequence). Germline trimming cut 5 bases from V and 8 bases from J; bases unmatched to any gene: 10. The CDR3 is 14 amino acids. CDR3: CATSPGTGAYGYTF. CDR3 DNA sequence: TGTGCCACCAGCCCCGGGACAGGTGCATACGGCTACACCTTC.